This T cell receptor (beta chain) was found in a study of blood T cell repertoires in COVID-19. Study details: Both acute and convalescent COVID-19 samples were obtained from the United States, Italy and Spain. Nucleic acid was either cDNA or gDNA, and it came from T cells, B-cell-depleted T cells, or PBMCs.

Original processing methods: Counts of nucleated cells, estimated from reference gene primer amplification, were obtained. TCRdb keeps only in-frame clones here, not all; method: immunoSEQ multiplex PCR. That table gives V, J and clone size, and the DNA gave D and trimming. The data hold around 250,000 clones, with approximately 85% observed a single time. Membership in each cohort depended on participant-reported clinical history. Germline V gene sequence: CDR1 MNHNY, CDR2 SVGAGI (reference sequence). The CDR3 is made up of 14 amino acids. V dropped 5 bases and J dropped 3; count of bases not matched to a gene: 4.

The clonotype comes from a woman in her fifties or sixties with acute COVID-19. The sample comprised PBMCs or T cells enriched from blood (not recorded which). The rearrangement uses TRBV6-6 and TRBJ2-7; 10 bases are shared with TRBD1. CDR3 sequence reads: CASSATGGIYEQYF. CDR3 sequence (DNA): TGTGCCAGCAGTGCGACAGGGGGCATCTACGAGCAGTACTTC.